This T cell receptor (beta chain) was recovered during a study of human T cells and chemical hapten exposure. Study in general: Diphenylcyclopropenone was applied weekly to patients' scalps across the roughly 23-week study.

The germline V gene encodes CDR1 SGHNT and CDR2 YYREEE (reference sequence). Trimming removed 3 bases at V and 7 bases at J, with 14 bases between. The CDR3 contains 14 residues. This clonotype came up a few times. Its specificity is not known. The sample's time point: patch test 3, about 24 weeks after DPC sensitization. Described treatment: therapeutic diphenylcyclopropenone sensitization with weekly scalp DPC. Unfractionated whole blood yielded total RNA. Authors' analysis steps: The number of TCRs in each sample had a median of about 100,000 and spanned about 23,224 to 690,600. TCRdb ran MiXCR on the RACE reads and lists one entry per CDR3 protein. In this record, the V and J calls reflect TCRdb's handling and not the investigators' own analysis. The top ten hold approximately 24% of the sample, which has tens of thousands of distinct CDR3 sequences, approximately 9.5% seen once. Findings and limits, study-wide: Versus controls, expanded TCRs had significantly more large CDR3 similarity clusters.

The sequenced sample was whole blood, obtained in connection with sensitization to the hapten diphenylcyclopropenone (DPC). This TCR derives from a man aged 45-65 years with alopecia areata. Some clones in this sample may be carry-over from other donors' samples. The chain combines TRBV5-4 with TRBJ2-1; tentative D call: TRBD1 (6 bases). CDR3 in amino acids: CASSYRVGENEQFF. For the CDR3, the DNA is TGTGCCAGCAGCTACAGGGTTGGGGAGAATGAGCAGTTCTTC.